Shown below are 27 T cell receptor beta chains from a single sample sequenced in a study of regulatory T cells in long-lasting Graves disease. Researchers made TCR beta libraries by using iRepertoire HTBI primers and running Arm-PCR on CDR3 regions. TCRdb redid the calling of the multiplex PCR reads with MiXCR, one entry per CDR3 protein. The data show about 440,000 distinct CDR3 sequences, 14% to 15% seen once. As for time point: newly diagnosed GD, antithyroid drugs for less than 3 months. After RNA was extracted from PBMCs, the TCR library was made from it. These data also formed part of another study, on T cells in Graves' hyperthyroidism and ophthalmopathy.

The sample here was peripheral blood mononuclear cells (PBMCs), taken at new diagnosis, from a patient treated with antithyroid drugs. The receptor source for this set is a woman aged 25 to 39 with Graves disease.

There are many counts of this clonotype. The J gene is TRBJ2-7, the V gene TRBV27; D unresolved. Germline V lookup: CDR1 MNHEY, CDR2 SMNVEV (reference sequence). The V and J ends lost 8 bases and 6 bases respectively, with 14 bases between them. The CDR3 is 12 residues long. As DNA, the CDR3 is TGTGCCAGCTATGACTCCGAAGGCGAGCAGTACTTC. Its protein product is CASYDSEGEQYF.

The sample holds a few counts of this clonotype. The chain recombines TRBV19 with TRBJ1-4; possible D gene TRBD1, 6 bases. V was trimmed by 10 bases and J by 4 bases, leaving 16 bases between them. The CDR3 runs to 14 residues. From germline, CDR1 is LNHDA and CDR2 SQIVND (reference sequence). CDR3 sequence reads: CATRRTEINEKLFF. Here the CDR3 DNA reads TGTGCCACCCGAAGGACAGAGATTAATGAAAAACTGTTTTTT.

The chain links TRBV20-1 to TRBJ2-3, with 13 bases matching TRBD2. The V gene's germline CDR1 is DFQATT and CDR2 SNEGSKA (reference sequence). The CDR3 is 15 residues long. V shed 3 bases and J 6 bases; nucleotides not matched to a gene: 6. The CDR3 DNA reads TGCAGTGCTAGTCAGACTAGCGGGAGGTGGGATACGCAGTATTTT. It specifies CSASQTSGRWDTQYF.

This clonotype was recorded at least ten times. The chain has TRBV5-1 and TRBJ2-3; D is uncertain. V was trimmed by 3 bases and J by 4 bases, leaving 12 bases between them. Germline V gene lookup returns CDR1 SGHRS and CDR2 YFSETQ. The CDR3 is 14 amino acids. CDR3 DNA: TGCGCCAGCAGCTCGGAAGGGCAGGCAGATACGCAGTATTTT. Translation: CASSSEGQADTQYF.

Ten or more counts support this clonotype. The chain uses TRBV7-9 and TRBJ2-3, with D perhaps matching TRBD1 or TRBD2 (5 bases each). V was clipped by 3 bases and J by 2 bases, with 9 bases between them. Germline V gives CDR1 SEHNR, CDR2 FQNEAQ (reference sequence). This CDR3 spans 14 amino acids. CDR3 sequence: CASSFGGYTDTQYF. CDR3 nucleotides: TGTGCCAGCAGCTTTGGGGGTTACACAGATACGCAGTATTTT. The entire variable domain, with the rest obtained from reference TRBV7-9 and TRBJ2-3, is as follows: DTGVSQNPRHKITKRGQNVTFRCDPISEHNRLYWYRQTLGQGPEFLTYFQNEAQLEKSRLLSDRFSAERPKGSFSTLEIQRTEQGDSAMYLCASSFGGYTDTQYFGPGTRLTVL.

The table lists this clonotype with many counts. This sequence joins TRBV12-3 or TRBV12-4 and TRBJ1-5, with 8 bases that match TRBD1. CDR3 length: 14 amino acids. The V segment lost 8 bases and the J segment 6 bases; nucleotides outside the gene matches: 9. The CDR3 DNA reads as TGTGCCAGCGTAACGTCAGGGGGCAGTCAGCCCCAGCATTTT. It specifies CASVTSGGSQPQHF.

Many counts were recorded for this clonotype. This chain joins TRBV5-1 and TRBJ2-1, with D tentatively TRBD1 or TRBD2 (5 bases each). The CDR3 totals 13 residues. Trimming removed 5 bases at V and 4 bases at J, with 10 bases between. Germline V gene data show CDR1 as SGHRS and CDR2 as YFSETQ. CDR3 residues: CASSRDVYNEQFF. As DNA, the CDR3 is TGCGCCAGCAGTCGGGACGTATACAATGAGCAGTTCTTC.

The chain links TRBV9 to TRBJ2-2, with D possibly being TRBD1 (6 bases). The ends were cut back, 3 bases at V and 0 bases at J, with 15 bases in the middle. Germline values: CDR1 SGDLS, CDR2 YYNGEE. This CDR3 spans 17 amino acids. The CDR3, as DNA: TGTGCCAGCAGCGCCCCGAGGGACACCTCGAACACCGGGGAGCTGTTTTTT. This codes for CASSAPRDTSNTGELFF.

Ten or more counts support this clonotype. V usage is TRBV5-6 and J usage is TRBJ2-1, with D perhaps matching TRBD2 (6 bases). This CDR3 is 16 amino acids long. Germline loops: CDR1 SGHDT, CDR2 YYEEEE. V was clipped by 4 bases and J by 4 bases, with 18 bases between them. CDR3 in amino acids: CASSPSGLGKYNEQFF. In DNA, the CDR3 is TGTGCCAGCAGCCCTTCGGGACTGGGAAAATACAATGAGCAGTTCTTC.

This clonotype was counted between two and nine times. This rearrangement joins TRBV4-1 to TRBJ1-5; D not resolved. CDR3 size: 15 residues. Germline assignment: CDR1 MGHRA and CDR2 YSYEKL. V was shortened by 4 bases and J by 1 base, with 11 bases between the two germline ends. Here the CDR3 reads CASSRMEGSNQPQHF. CDR3 DNA: TGCGCCAGCAGCCGTATGGAGGGAAGCAATCAGCCCCAGCATTTT.

The chain recombines TRBV11-2 with TRBJ2-5; 7 bases align to TRBD1. With V trimmed by 6 bases and J by 5 bases, 12 bases remained unmatched. Germline CDR1 is SGHAT and CDR2 is FQNNGV. The CDR3 covers 15 residues. The CDR3 protein is CASRSTKGAGETQYF. The CDR3 DNA is TGTGCCAGCAGGTCTACGAAGGGGGCCGGGGAGACCCAGTACTTC.

The genes are TRBV6-1 and TRBJ2-7; TRBD2 aligns across 9 bases. The CDR3 sequence is 15 residues long. The junction had 13 bases not matched to a gene; V was cut back by 8 bases and J by 5 bases. CDR1 and CDR2 from the germline V gene are MNHNS and SASEGT. In DNA, the CDR3 is TGTGCCAGCGTCCCTCCCGGGACTAGCTACCACGAGCAGTACTTC. Translated, it gives CASVPPGTSYHEQYF.

This clonotype was observed at least ten times. This sequence joins TRBV7-9 and TRBJ2-1; TRBD2 is a possible D gene (6 bases). Per the germline V gene, CDR1 is SEHNR and CDR2 is FQNEAQ (reference sequence). The V end was cut by 3 bases, the J end by 2 bases, with 20 bases between. The CDR3 has 18 residues. The CDR3 DNA sequence: TGTGCCAGCAGCTTGACCCCCGGCAGCGGGCGAACCTACAATGAGCAGTTCTTC. This sequence encodes CASSLTPGSGRTYNEQFF.

Turning to this clonotype: A read error is possible here, since a much larger clone lies one base away. Written as DNA, the CDR3 is TGTGCCAGCGGCTTACGTGGCGGCGGGGGGGAGTACTTC. This codes for CASGLRGGGGEYF. This chain connects TRBV13 to TRBJ2-4; 9 bases agree with TRBD2. CDR1 PRHDT and CDR2 FYEKMQ come from the germline V gene (reference sequence). CDR3 length equals 13 residues.

This clonotype was counted at least ten times. This rearrangement joins TRBV6-1 to TRBJ2-3, with D possibly being TRBD1 or TRBD2 (5 bases each). The V and J ends lost 7 bases and 1 base respectively, with 24 bases between them. The V gene's germline CDR1 is MNHNS and CDR2 SASEGT. The CDR3 runs to 18 residues. This CDR3 reads CASTRTLVGVGGTDTQYF. In DNA, the CDR3 is TGTGCCAGCACTAGGACACTCGTGGGAGTAGGGGGCACAGATACGCAGTATTTT.

This clonotype was detected only a few times. The chain links TRBV2 to TRBJ2-7; the D gene is possibly TRBD2 (5 bases). The CDR3 spans 11 residues. Germline V lookup: CDR1 SNHLY, CDR2 FYNNEI. V was trimmed by 11 bases and J by 3 bases, leaving 11 bases between them. The CDR3 DNA is TGTGCCTTCTCGGCGGGCTACGAGCAGTACTTC. Translating it yields CAFSAGYEQYF.

At least ten counts were recorded for this clonotype. The chain combines TRBV20-1 with TRBJ2-1; TRBD2 matches at 10 bases. Germline lookup yields CDR1 DFQATT and CDR2 SNEGSKA (reference sequence). V trimming: 6 bases; J trimming: 7 bases; junction bases outside the gene matches: 12. The length of the CDR3 is 15 residues. The DNA for the CDR3 is TGCAGTGCCTCGAAACTAGCGGGAACGTTAAATGAGCAGTTCTTC. Translation: CSASKLAGTLNEQFF.

This chain joins TRBV7-9 and TRBJ2-3, with TRBD2 as a possible D gene (6 bases). The CDR3 contains 17 residues. Germline V CDR1 and CDR2: SEHNR, FQNEAQ (reference sequence). V dropped 6 bases and J dropped 2 bases, with 21 bases sitting between them. CDR3 sequence reads: CASSSLIPSAVTDTQYF. The CDR3 coding sequence is TGTGCCAGCAGTTCTCTGATCCCTAGCGCCGTCACAGATACGCAGTATTTT.

This clonotype was seen ten or more times. V gene TRBV12-3 or TRBV12-4 combines with J gene TRBJ2-1, with D possibly being TRBD2 (6 bases). Trimming removed 6 bases at V and 4 bases at J, with 16 bases between. The CDR3 is made up of 15 amino acids. The CDR3 region has the DNA TGTGCCAGCAGCTTTGGGGGGACGGAATACAATGAGCAGTTCTTC. It encodes CASSFGGTEYNEQFF.

This clonotype was observed at least ten times. This chain uses TRBV20-1 with TRBJ2-1; 7 positions match TRBD2. The CDR3 is made up of 14 amino acids. J gave up 2 bases and V 5 bases, and 6 bases lay outside the gene matches. In germline, CDR1 is DFQATT, CDR2 SNEGSKA (reference sequence). The chain's CDR3 is CSAEEAGTYNEQFF. In DNA, the CDR3 is TGCAGTGCTGAGGAAGCGGGAACCTACAATGAGCAGTTCTTC.

The table lists this clonotype with many counts. The genes are TRBV20-1 and TRBJ2-7, with 7 nucleotides matching TRBD1. V was clipped by 3 bases and J by 3 bases; unmatched bases: 8. The CDR3 covers 14 residues. Germline-derived CDR1 and CDR2 are DFQATT and SNEGSKA (reference sequence). In DNA, the CDR3 is TGCAGTGCTAGGGGGCAGGGGGTAGACTACGAGCAGTACTTC. This translates into CSARGQGVDYEQYF.

With regard to this clonotype: The germline gene is not matched at one end of the junction; a read error may be the cause. The chain is built from TRBV6-2 or TRBV6-3 and TRBJ2-2; D gene ambiguous. The CDR3 spans 13 residues. CDR1 MNHEY and CDR2 SVGEGT come from the germline V gene. CDR3 nucleotides: TGTACCAGCAGTTACGTTCCCGCCGGGGAGCTGTTTTTT. Amino acid sequence: CTSSYVPAGELFF.

V and J are TRBV10-3 and TRBJ2-2; 8 nucleotides line up with TRBD1. CDR1 and CDR2 from the germline V gene are ENHRY and SYGVKD. The CDR3 has 16 amino acids. V dropped 2 bases and J dropped 5; count of bases not matched to a gene: 7. The CDR3 spells CAISETGQASTGELFF. In DNA, the CDR3 is TGTGCCATCAGTGAGACGGGACAGGCGTCGACCGGGGAGCTGTTTTTT.

This clonotype was seen repeatedly, ten times or more. This chain joins TRBV20-1 and TRBJ1-4; 7 bases line up with TRBD1. CDR3 length: 14 residues. The junction had 10 bases not matched to a gene; V was cut back by 6 bases and J by 6 bases. From germline, CDR1 is DFQATT and CDR2 SNEGSKA (reference sequence). The CDR3 loop is CSALDRVGDEKLFF. The CDR3 bases are TGCAGTGCCTTAGACAGGGTGGGAGATGAAAAACTGTTTTTT.

This clonotype was seen only a few times. The junction differs from germline at one of its ends, possibly a read error. The chain has TRBV7-8 and TRBJ2-1; possibly TRBD1 or TRBD2 for D (5 bases each). The CDR3 extends over 14 amino acids. Germline V lookup: CDR1 SGHVS, CDR2 FQNEAQ. The CDR3 sequence: CAGSYGAGAREQFF. The CDR3 DNA follows: TGTGCCGGCAGCTACGGGGCTGGCGCGCGGGAGCAGTTCTTC.

This clonotype turned up a few times. A clone one base away is much larger, so this may be a read error. The gene calls are TRBV5-6 and TRBJ2-7; the D gene is possibly TRBD1 (5 bases). CDR3 length: 14 amino acids. CDR1 SGHDT and CDR2 YYEEEE come from the germline V gene. CDR3 protein: CASSPQAISYEQHF. The CDR3 DNA is TGTGCCAGCAGCCCACAGGCCATCTCCTACGAGCAGCACTTC. Drawing the rest from reference TRBV5-6 and TRBJ2-7, the complete variable domain is DAGVTQSPTHLIKTRGQQVTLRCSPKSGHDTVSWYQQALGQGPQFIFQYYEEEERQRGNFPDRFSGHQFPNYSSELNVNALLLGDSALYLCASSPQAISYEQHFGPGTRLTVT.

In DNA form, the CDR3 reads TGTGCCAGCAGTTTGCGAACGAGAACTGTGGGGACAGGGTATGGAACCGGGGAGCTGTTTTTT. It is translated as CASSLRTRTVGTGYGTGELFF. This chain links TRBV28 with TRBJ2-2, with 9 bases matching TRBD1. Germline CDR1 and CDR2: MDHEN and SYDVKM. CDR3 length: 21 amino acids. Trimming took 3 bases from V and 5 from J; bases not matched to a gene: 22.